This T cell receptor (beta chain) was sequenced during a study of lymphopenia after photon versus proton radiotherapy. Points from the study as a whole: Better survival with proton therapy was suggested as possible, not demonstrated. A bigger post-nadir fall in TCR diversity correlated inversely with survival time in deceased patients. Oligoclonal CD8+ Temra expansion after nadir drove photon patients' diversity drop.

V shed 4 bases and J shed 3 bases, with 11 bases lying between them. Germline CDR1 SGHRS, CDR2 YFSETQ. This CDR3 contains 14 residues. Of note for this clone: The antigen is undetermined.

Some clones are missing from TCRdb's copy, which holds only in-frame ones; the method was immunoSEQ multiplex PCR. This table has some 26,000 clones, less than 90% appearing once. The chain combines TRBV5-1 with TRBJ1-3, with D perhaps TRBD1 (5 bases). Sequenced material: peripheral blood, taken from a patient treated with photon-based radiotherapy. This clonotype was obtained from a woman aged 45-65 years with pancreatic cancer. CDR3 bases: TGCGCCAGCAGCCCGGAGGGGTATGGAAACACCATATATTTT. It is translated as CASSPEGYGNTIYF.